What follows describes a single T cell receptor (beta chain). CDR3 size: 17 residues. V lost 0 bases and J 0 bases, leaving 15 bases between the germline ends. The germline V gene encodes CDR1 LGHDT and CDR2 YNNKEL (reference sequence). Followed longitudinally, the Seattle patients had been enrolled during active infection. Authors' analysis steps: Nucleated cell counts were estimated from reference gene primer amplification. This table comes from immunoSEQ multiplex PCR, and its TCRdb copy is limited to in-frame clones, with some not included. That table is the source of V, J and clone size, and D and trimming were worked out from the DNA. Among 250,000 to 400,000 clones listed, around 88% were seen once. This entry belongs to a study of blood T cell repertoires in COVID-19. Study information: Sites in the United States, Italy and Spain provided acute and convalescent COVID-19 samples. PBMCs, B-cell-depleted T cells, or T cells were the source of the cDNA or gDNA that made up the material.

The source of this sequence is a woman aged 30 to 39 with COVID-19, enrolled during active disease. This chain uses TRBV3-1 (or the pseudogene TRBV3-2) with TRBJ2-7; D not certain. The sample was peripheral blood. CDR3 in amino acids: CASSQDKSSSSSYEQYF. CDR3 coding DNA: TGTGCCAGCAGCCAAGATAAAAGCTCCTCTAGCTCCTACGAGCAGTACTTC.